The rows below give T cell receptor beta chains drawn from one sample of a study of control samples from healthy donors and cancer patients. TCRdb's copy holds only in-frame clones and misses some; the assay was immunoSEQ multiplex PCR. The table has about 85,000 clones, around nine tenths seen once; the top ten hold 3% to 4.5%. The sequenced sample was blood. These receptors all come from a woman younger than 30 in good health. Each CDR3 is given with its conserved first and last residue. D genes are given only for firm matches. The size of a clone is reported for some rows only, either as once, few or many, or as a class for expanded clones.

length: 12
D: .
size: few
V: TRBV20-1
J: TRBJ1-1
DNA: TGCAGTGCTAGTCCGGCGAACACTGAAGCTTTCTTT
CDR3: CSASPANTEAFF

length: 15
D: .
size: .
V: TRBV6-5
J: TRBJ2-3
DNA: TGTGCCAGCAGAAAGACTATTTCTAGCACAGATACGCAGTATTTT
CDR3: CASRKTISSTDTQYF

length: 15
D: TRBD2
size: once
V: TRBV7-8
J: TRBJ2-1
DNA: TGTGCCAGCAGCTTAGGACTAGCGGAGTACAATGAGCAGTTCTTC
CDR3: CASSLGLAEYNEQFF

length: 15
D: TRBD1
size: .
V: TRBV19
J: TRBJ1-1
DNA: TGTGCCAGTAGTGTGCAGGGGGGGACGAACACTGAAGCTTTCTTT
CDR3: CASSVQGGTNTEAFF

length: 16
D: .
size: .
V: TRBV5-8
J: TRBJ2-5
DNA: TGTGCCAGCAGCTTGCTTTCAACGACCGGACAAGAGACCCAGTACTTC
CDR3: CASSLLSTTGQETQYF

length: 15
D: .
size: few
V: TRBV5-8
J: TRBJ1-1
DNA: TGTGCCAGCAGCTTGGCGTCCGCATCGAACACTGAAGCTTTCTTT
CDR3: CASSLASASNTEAFF

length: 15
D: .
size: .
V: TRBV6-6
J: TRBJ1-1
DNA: TGTGCCAGCAGTCCCTGGGGGGCCGACAACACTGAAGCTTTCTTT
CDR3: CASSPWGADNTEAFF

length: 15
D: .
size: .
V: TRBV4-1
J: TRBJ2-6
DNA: TGCGCCAGCCGAGACACGCTCTCTGGGGCCAACGTCCTGACTTTC
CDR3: CASRDTLSGANVLTF

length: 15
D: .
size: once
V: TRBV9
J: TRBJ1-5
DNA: TGTGCCAGCAGCGTAGAGGGGAATAGCAATCAGCCCCAGCATTTT
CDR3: CASSVEGNSNQPQHF

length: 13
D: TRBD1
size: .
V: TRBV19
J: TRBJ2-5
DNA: TGTGCCAGTTCCGGGACAGGGGTAGAGACCCAGTACTTC
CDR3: CASSGTGVETQYF

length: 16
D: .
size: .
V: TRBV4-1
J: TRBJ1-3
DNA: TGCGCCAGCAGCCAGCCTGGACAGAATGCTGGAAACACCATATATTTT
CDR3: CASSQPGQNAGNTIYF

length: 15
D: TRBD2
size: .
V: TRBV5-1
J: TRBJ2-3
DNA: TGCGCCAGCAGCTTGGGTAGCGGGCGCACAGATACGCAGTATTTT
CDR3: CASSLGSGRTDTQYF

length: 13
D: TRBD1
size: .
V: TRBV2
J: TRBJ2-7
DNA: TGTGCCAGCAGTCGGGACAGGGCCTACGAGCAGTACTTC
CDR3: CASSRDRAYEQYF

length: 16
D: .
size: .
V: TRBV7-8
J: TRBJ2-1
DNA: TGTGCCAGCAGCTTAGCGGCGGGGAGCTCCTACAATGAGCAGTTCTTC
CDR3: CASSLAAGSSYNEQFF

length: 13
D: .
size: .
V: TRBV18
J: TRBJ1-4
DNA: TGTGCCAGCTCAGGGAACCTCAATGAAAAACTGTTTTTT
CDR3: CASSGNLNEKLFF

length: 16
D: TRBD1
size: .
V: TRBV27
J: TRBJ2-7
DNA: TGTGCCAGCAGCACCCACGCCGGGACAGGATCCAACGAGCAGTACTTC
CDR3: CASSTHAGTGSNEQYF

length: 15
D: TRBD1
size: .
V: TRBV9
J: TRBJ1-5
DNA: TGTGCCAGCAGCGCTCGGGAGGGACAGGGAAAAGCCCAGCATTTT
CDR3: CASSAREGQGKAQHF

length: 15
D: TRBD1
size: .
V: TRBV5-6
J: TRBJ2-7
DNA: TGTGCCAGCAGTTCAACCGGGACAGCGACCTACGAGCAGTACTTC
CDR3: CASSSTGTATYEQYF

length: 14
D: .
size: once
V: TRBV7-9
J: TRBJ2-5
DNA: TGTGCCAGCAGCTTAGTCGGGTATCAGGAGACCCAGTACTTC
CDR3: CASSLVGYQETQYF

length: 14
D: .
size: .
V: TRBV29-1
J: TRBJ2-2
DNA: TGCAGCGTTGAAGGTAGCGGTAACACCGGGGAGCTGTTTTTT
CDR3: CSVEGSGNTGELFF

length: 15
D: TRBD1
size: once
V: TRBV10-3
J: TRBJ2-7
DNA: TGTGCCATCAGTGAGACGGACAGGGGTTACTACGAGCAGTACTTC
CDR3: CAISETDRGYYEQYF

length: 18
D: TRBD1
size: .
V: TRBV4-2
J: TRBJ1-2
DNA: TGTGCCAGCAGCCAAGAAGTCAAGACAGGGATACTTAACTATGGCTACACCTTC
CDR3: CASSQEVKTGILNYGYTF

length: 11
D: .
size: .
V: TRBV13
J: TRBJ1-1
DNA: TGTGCCAGCAGCTTCTACAGAGAAGCTTTCTTT
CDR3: CASSFYREAFF

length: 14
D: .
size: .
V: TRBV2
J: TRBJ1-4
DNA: TGTGCCAGCAGTGAACTCCTCGGTGGGGAAAAACTGTTTTTT
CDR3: CASSELLGGEKLFF

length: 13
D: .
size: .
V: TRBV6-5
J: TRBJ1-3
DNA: TGTGCCAGCAGGAGGGGGACTGGAAACACCATATATTTT
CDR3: CASRRGTGNTIYF

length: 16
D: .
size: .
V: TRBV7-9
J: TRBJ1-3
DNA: TGTGCCAGCAGCTTTGAGCCTGTCCCCTCTGGAAACACCATATATTTT
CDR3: CASSFEPVPSGNTIYF

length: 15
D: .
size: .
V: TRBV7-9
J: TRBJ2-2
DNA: TGTGCCAGCAGCAGCGTAGGTGCGAACACCGGGGAGCTGTTTTTT
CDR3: CASSSVGANTGELFF